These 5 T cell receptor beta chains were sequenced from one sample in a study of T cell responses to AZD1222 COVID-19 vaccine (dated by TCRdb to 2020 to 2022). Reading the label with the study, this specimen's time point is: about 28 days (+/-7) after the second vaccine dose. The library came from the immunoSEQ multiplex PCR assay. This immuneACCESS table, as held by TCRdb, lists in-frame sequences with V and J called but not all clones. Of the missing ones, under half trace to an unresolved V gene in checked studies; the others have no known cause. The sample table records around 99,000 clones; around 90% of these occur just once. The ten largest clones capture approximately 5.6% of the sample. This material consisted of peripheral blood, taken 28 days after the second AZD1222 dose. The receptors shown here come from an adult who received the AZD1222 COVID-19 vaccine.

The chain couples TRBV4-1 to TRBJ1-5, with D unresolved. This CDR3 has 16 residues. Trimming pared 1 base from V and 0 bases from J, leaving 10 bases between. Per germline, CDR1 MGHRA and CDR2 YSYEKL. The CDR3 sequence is CASSQVPADSNQPQHF. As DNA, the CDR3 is TGCGCCAGCAGCCAAGTCCCGGCGGATAGCAATCAGCCCCAGCATTTT.

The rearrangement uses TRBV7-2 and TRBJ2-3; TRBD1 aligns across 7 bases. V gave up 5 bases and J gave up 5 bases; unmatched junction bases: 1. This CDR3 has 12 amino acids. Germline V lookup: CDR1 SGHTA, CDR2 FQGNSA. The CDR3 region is CASSAGGDTQYF. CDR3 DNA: TGTGCCAGCAGCGCAGGGGGAGATACGCAGTATTTT. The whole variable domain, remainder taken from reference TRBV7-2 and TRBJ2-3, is GAGVSQSPSNKVTEKGKDVELRCDPISGHTALYWYRQSLGQGLEFLIYFQGNSAPDKSGLPSDRFSAERTGGSVSTLTIQRTQQEDSAVYLCASSAGGDTQYFGPGTRLTVL.

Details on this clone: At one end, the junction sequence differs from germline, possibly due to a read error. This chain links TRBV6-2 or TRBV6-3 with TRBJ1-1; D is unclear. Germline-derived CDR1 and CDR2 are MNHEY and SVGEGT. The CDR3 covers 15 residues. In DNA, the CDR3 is TGTGCCAGCAGTAACTCGGTGGGCCTCGACACTGAAGCTTTCTTT. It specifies CASSNSVGLDTEAFF.

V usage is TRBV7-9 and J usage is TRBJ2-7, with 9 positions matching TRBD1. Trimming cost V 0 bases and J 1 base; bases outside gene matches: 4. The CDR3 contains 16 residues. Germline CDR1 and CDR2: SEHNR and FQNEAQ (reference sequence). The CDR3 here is CASSLADGTGSYEQYF. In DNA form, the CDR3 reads TGTGCCAGCAGCTTAGCGGACGGGACAGGGTCCTACGAGCAGTACTTC.

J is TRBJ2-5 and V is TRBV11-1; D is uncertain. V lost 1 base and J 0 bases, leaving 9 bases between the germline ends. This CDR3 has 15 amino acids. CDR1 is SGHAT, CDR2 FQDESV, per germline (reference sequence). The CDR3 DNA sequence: TGTGCCAGCAGCTTAGTCGGTCTGGACCAAGAGACCCAGTACTTC. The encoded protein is CASSLVGLDQETQYF.